These 30 T cell receptor beta chains were all obtained from the same sample, sequenced in a study of CD8+ T cells in alopecia areata. Treatment meaning: oral pan-JAK inhibitor, 5-10 mg twice daily. Extracted from the samples, RNA was reverse transcribed into cDNA to serve as the sequencing template. Repertoires were generated with immunoSEQ multiplex PCR, while TCRdb's copy carries only in-frame clones and drops some. The profile shows some 110,000 clones, approximately 52% of them singletons. The specimen was CD8+ T cells sorted from blood, collected at week 4, from a patient treated with tofacitinib. The receptors originated from a human donor with alopecia areata.

The chain combines TRBV27 with TRBJ2-1; 8 bases are shared with TRBD2. CDR1 and CDR2 from the germline V gene are MNHEY and SMNVEV (reference sequence). Trimming cost V 6 bases and J 7 bases; bases outside gene matches: 11. The CDR3 consists of 15 residues. Here the CDR3 DNA reads TGTGCCAGCAGAACGGGACTAGGGTCCCTAAATGAGCAGTTCTTC. Protein: CASRTGLGSLNEQFF.

This clone was observed once. The chain couples TRBV25-1 to TRBJ2-1; tentatively, D is TRBD2 (6 bases). The V gene's germline CDR1 is MGHDK and CDR2 SYGVNS. Trimming left V 3 bases short and J 2 bases short, with 11 bases between. This CDR3 has 15 residues. CDR3 loop: CASSDSGETYNEQFF. CDR3 DNA: TGTGCCAGCAGTGATTCGGGGGAAACCTACAATGAGCAGTTCTTC. Full variable domain (remainder filled in from reference TRBV25-1 and TRBJ2-1): EADIYQTPRYLVIGTGKKITLECSQTMGHDKMYWYQQDPGMELHLIHYSYGVNSTEKGDLSSESTVSRIRTEHFPLTLESARPSHTSQYLCASSDSGETYNEQFFGPGTRLTVL.

The chain is built from TRBV6-5 and TRBJ2-7; the D is unclear. Deletions cut 0 bases from V and 7 bases from J, with 16 bases between. Germline CDR1 and CDR2: MNHEY and SVGAGI. The CDR3 spans 15 residues. Here the CDR3 reads CASSYSPDGPTEQYF. The CDR3 coding sequence is TGTGCCAGCAGTTACTCCCCGGACGGCCCGACGGAGCAGTACTTC.

V gene TRBV23-1 combines with J gene TRBJ2-6, with D perhaps TRBD2 (5 bases). TRBV23-1 is filed as an ORF, its function uncertain. The V gene lost 0 bases and the J gene lost 6 bases, with 12 bases spanning the gap. This CDR3 comprises 16 residues. CDR3 bases: TGCGCCAGCAGTCAATCGGACGGGATAATGGCCAACGTCCTGACTTTC. Encoded protein: CASSQSDGIMANVLTF.

This chain links TRBV6-5 with TRBJ2-1; no reliable D call. This CDR3 spans 13 amino acids. The V gene's germline CDR1 is MNHEY and CDR2 SVGAGI. V gave up 5 bases and J gave up 10 bases, with 15 bases separating them. The CDR3 is CASSTLAVREQFF. As DNA, the CDR3 is TGTGCCAGCAGTACCCTCGCGGTACGCGAGCAGTTCTTC.

The chain employs TRBV27 and TRBJ2-2; D unresolved. This CDR3 is 15 amino acids long. Germline loops: CDR1 MNHEY, CDR2 SMNVEV (reference sequence). V shed 3 bases and J shed 6 bases, with 14 bases lying between them. CDR3 nucleotide sequence: TGTGCCAGCAGTTTTAAACCTCAGTGGGCCGGGGAGCTGTTTTTT. Its protein product is CASSFKPQWAGELFF.

The chain combines TRBV10-3 with TRBJ1-2, with D perhaps TRBD1 (6 bases). Deletions cut 7 bases from V and 4 bases from J, with 10 bases between. The CDR3 is 12 amino acids. CDR1 is ENHRY, CDR2 SYGVKD, per germline. The CDR3 reads CAINGQPYGYTF. DNA for the CDR3: TGTGCCATCAATGGACAGCCCTATGGCTACACCTTC.

Points on this clone: The germline gene is not matched at one end of the junction; a read error may be the cause. V usage is TRBV28 and J usage is TRBJ2-1; D might be TRBD2 (6 bases). The germline V gene encodes CDR1 MDHEN and CDR2 SYDVKM. The CDR3 is 13 residues long. CDR3 sequence reads: CASSLGVRERVVF. For the CDR3, the DNA is TGTGCCAGCAGTTTAGGGGTTCGGGAGAGAGTGGTCTTC. Complete variable domain (other parts from reference TRBV28 and TRBJ2-1): DVKVTQSSRYLVKRTGEKVFLECVQDMDHENMFWYRQDPGLGLRLIYFSYDVKMKEKGDIPEGYSVSREKKERFSLILESASTNQTSMYLCASSLGVRERVVFGPGTRLTVL.

The genes are TRBV27 and TRBJ2-1, with D perhaps TRBD1 (6 bases). Between the trimmed V and J ends, which lost 0 bases and 4 bases, there was a span of 13 bases. Germline assignment: CDR1 MNHEY and CDR2 SMNVEV (reference sequence). The CDR3 is 16 residues long. In DNA, the CDR3 is TGTGCCAGCAGTTTATCCAGCAGGGGAGTTTACAATGAGCAGTTCTTC. Encoded protein: CASSLSSRGVYNEQFF.

The table lists this clone with a few counts. The same CDR3 is also encoded by other DNA sequences in this sample. The V call is TRBV29-1, the J call TRBJ2-7; the D call may be TRBD1 or TRBD2 (5 bases each). The CDR3 is 12 residues long. CDR1 and CDR2 (germline): SQVTM, ANQGSEA. V was trimmed by 3 bases and J by 0 bases, leaving 6 bases between them. CDR3 loop: CSVEGTSYEQYF. DNA of the CDR3: TGCAGCGTTGAGGGGACCTCCTACGAGCAGTACTTC.

This clone was counted once. The rearrangement links TRBV9 to TRBJ2-1; 14 nucleotides align to TRBD2. Trimming removed 3 bases from V and 8 bases from J; junction bases left unmatched: 7. In germline, CDR1 is SGDLS, CDR2 YYNGEE. This CDR3 region has 16 residues. For the CDR3, the DNA is TGTGCCAGCAGCGACCAGACTAGCGGGGGGGCCGATGAGCAGTTCTTC. Amino acids: CASSDQTSGGADEQFF.

This rearrangement joins TRBV30 to TRBJ2-3; no clear D gene. The ends were cut back, 0 bases at V and 6 bases at J, with 7 bases in the middle. This CDR3 has 12 residues. Germline assignment: CDR1 GTSNPN and CDR2 SVGIG (reference sequence). CDR3 protein: CAWSVAMDTQYF. CDR3 sequence (DNA): TGTGCCTGGAGTGTAGCGATGGATACGCAGTATTTT.

The V and J genes are TRBV6-5 and TRBJ1-2, with D possibly being TRBD1 (6 bases). V shed 0 bases and J shed 6 bases, with 17 bases lying between them. Germline V gene lookup returns CDR1 MNHEY and CDR2 SVGAGI. The CDR3 is 16 amino acids. DNA for the CDR3: TGTGCCAGCAGTTACTCTGATGGGGGCGCGATGGATGGCTACACCTTC. It codes for CASSYSDGGAMDGYTF.

The chain has TRBV5-4 and TRBJ2-6, with D possibly being TRBD1 or TRBD2 (6 bases each). The germline V and J ends were trimmed by 1 base and 4 bases, with 15 bases remaining between them. In germline, CDR1 is SGHNT, CDR2 YYREEE (reference sequence). The CDR3 is 17 amino acids. The CDR3 DNA reads TGTGCCAGCAGCTTGCCGGACGGGGGCTTAGGGGCCAACGTCCTGACTTTC. The encoded protein is CASSLPDGGLGANVLTF.

The chain joins TRBV6-5 to TRBJ2-5, with D perhaps TRBD1 (6 bases). The CDR3 totals 14 residues. CDR1 is MNHEY and CDR2 is SVGAGI in the germline V gene. The V and J ends lost 5 bases and 8 bases respectively, with 18 bases between them. The CDR3 DNA is TGTGCCAGCAGTGATTTGCAGGGGCGGAAAACCCAGTACTTC. Translation: CASSDLQGRKTQYF.

This clone was counted between two and nine times. Sequence at one end of the junction differs from germline and may be a read error. The gene calls are TRBV7-9 and TRBJ2-6; possible D gene TRBD2, 5 bases. The CDR3 runs to 12 residues. Germline CDR1 reads SEHNR; CDR2 reads FQNEAQ (reference sequence). The CDR3 loop reads CSPGSRANVLTF. The CDR3 DNA follows: TGCTCTCCGGGGAGTCGGGCCAACGTCCTGACTTTC.

The V and J genes are TRBV29-1 and TRBJ1-2; D remains unclear. Germline V gene data show CDR1 as SQVTM and CDR2 as ANQGSEA. Trimming left V 4 bases short and J 6 bases short, with 9 bases between. The CDR3 consists of 11 residues. CDR3 amino acids: CSVGGYDGYTF. Written as DNA, the CDR3 is TGCAGCGTTGGTGGGTACGATGGCTACACCTTC.

This clone was observed a single time. J is TRBJ1-6 and V is TRBV5-1; D ambiguous. The CDR3 is 10 amino acids. Trimming removed 9 bases from V and 8 bases from J, with 6 bases in between. Germline values: CDR1 SGHRS, CDR2 YFSETQ. The DNA of the CDR3 is TGCGCCAACCTCCATTCACCCCTCCACTTT. It encodes CANLHSPLHF.

The chain is built from TRBV2 and TRBJ2-4; 9 nucleotides match TRBD1. The CDR3 contains 14 residues. The germline V gene has CDR1 SNHLY and CDR2 FYNNEI. The V and J ends lost 5 bases and 6 bases, in that order; junction bases with no gene match: 5. CDR3 in DNA: TGTGCCAGCAGTATCTTGACAGGGGGAAACATTCAGTACTTC. Translating it yields CASSILTGGNIQYF.

V gene TRBV25-1 combines with J gene TRBJ2-1; maybe TRBD1 (6 bases). V gave up 6 bases and J gave up 9 bases, with 15 bases separating them. CDR3 length equals 13 residues. Germline lookup yields CDR1 MGHDK and CDR2 SYGVNS. CDR3 sequence (DNA): TGTGCCAGCAGAGAGCCGGGACACACTGAGCAGTTCTTC. Translated: CASREPGHTEQFF.

This rearrangement joins TRBV7-2 to TRBJ1-1, with D possibly matching TRBD1 (5 bases). Per the germline V gene, CDR1 is SGHTA and CDR2 is FQGNSA. Trimming pared 4 bases from V and 5 bases from J, leaving 8 bases between. The CDR3 extends over 12 amino acids. The CDR3 DNA is TGTGCCAGCAGCTGGGACTCTACTGAAGCTTTCTTT. Protein: CASSWDSTEAFF.

The V call is TRBV29-1, the J call TRBJ2-7; tentatively, D is TRBD1 (8 bases). Germline CDR1 SQVTM, CDR2 ANQGSEA. The V end lost 2 bases, the J end lost 4 bases, and 15 bases lay between the germline ends. This CDR3 region has 14 residues. In DNA form, the CDR3 reads TGCAGCGTTGAAACAGGGGGGGCCCTTTACGAGCAGTACTTC. Amino acid sequence: CSVETGGALYEQYF.

The V and J genes are TRBV27 and TRBJ1-2; TRBD1 is a possible D gene (5 bases). The V end lost 3 bases, the J end lost 5 bases, and 13 bases lay between the germline ends. The CDR3 length is 14 residues. Germline V gene data show CDR1 as MNHEY and CDR2 as SMNVEV (reference sequence). As DNA, the CDR3 is TGTGCCAGCAGTTTGAGGGGAAGGGAATATGGCTACACCTTC. Encoded protein: CASSLRGREYGYTF.

The V call is TRBV4-1, the J call TRBJ2-7; no definite D call. Per the germline V gene, CDR1 is MGHRA and CDR2 is YSYEKL. The V gene lost 0 bases and the J gene lost 4 bases, with 10 bases spanning the gap. The CDR3 runs to 14 residues. The CDR3 loop reads CASSQEATLYEQYF. CDR3 sequence (DNA): TGCGCCAGCAGCCAAGAGGCCACCCTTTACGAGCAGTACTTC.

This clone has more than one count but fewer than ten. The J gene is TRBJ2-7, the V gene TRBV25-1; 9 nucleotides line up with TRBD1. Germline V gene sequence: CDR1 MGHDK, CDR2 SYGVNS. This CDR3 is 14 amino acids long. Trimming removed 2 bases from V and 3 bases from J; junction bases left unmatched: 2. The CDR3 reads CASSEPGQGYEQYF. The CDR3 DNA is TGTGCCAGCAGTGAACCGGGACAGGGCTACGAGCAGTACTTC.

The rearrangement uses TRBV29-1 and TRBJ2-1, with 8 bases that match TRBD1. The germline gives CDR1 SQVTM, CDR2 ANQGSEA. The trim removed 5 bases at V and 8 bases at J, leaving 8 bases unmatched. The CDR3 spans 13 residues. The CDR3: CSVSRTGSDEQFF. The CDR3 nucleotides are TGCAGCGTTAGTCGGACAGGGAGCGATGAGCAGTTCTTC.

This chain links TRBV5-6 with TRBJ2-1; D is ambiguous. The germline CDR1 and CDR2 sequences are SGHDT and YYEEEE. This CDR3 comprises 13 residues. V was pared by 0 bases and J by 5 bases, with 6 bases between. The CDR3: CASSLVQDNEQFF. CDR3 DNA: TGTGCCAGCAGCTTGGTTCAGGACAATGAGCAGTTCTTC.

V gene TRBV7-9 combines with J gene TRBJ2-7, with D unclear. The CDR3 is 15 residues long. The V end was cut by 5 bases, the J end by 3 bases, with 17 bases between. The V gene's germline CDR1 is SEHNR and CDR2 FQNEAQ (reference sequence). CDR3 coding DNA: TGTGCCAGCAGCCCGAGAAGAGACATGAACTACGAGCAGTACTTC. Its protein is CASSPRRDMNYEQYF.

The V and J genes are TRBV7-9 and TRBJ1-1; D may be TRBD1 (5 bases). The CDR3 is made up of 15 amino acids. Trimming shortened V by 5 bases and J by 1 base, and 14 bases separated the two germline ends. CDR1 is SEHNR, CDR2 FQNEAQ, per germline (reference sequence). The CDR3 DNA reads TGTGCCAGCAGCCCCGAAGGGGCCCCGAACACTGAAGCTTTCTTT. Translating gives CASSPEGAPNTEAFF.

The rearrangement links TRBV6-5 to TRBJ2-5; 8 bases map to TRBD1. In germline, CDR1 is MNHEY, CDR2 SVGAGI. The CDR3 sequence is 15 residues long. V lost 0 bases to trimming and J lost 5 bases; unmatched junction nucleotides: 5. CDR3 amino acids: CASSYSSGTGETQYF. CDR3 nucleotides: TGTGCCAGCAGTTACTCCTCCGGGACAGGCGAGACCCAGTACTTC.